This T cell receptor beta chain was documented in a study of OX40 agonist ivuxolimab in advanced cancers. General study points: Average numbers of expanded clones were greater in CD8+ T cells than in CD4+.

V trimming: 3 bases; J trimming: 2 bases; junction bases outside the gene matches: 0. Germline V gives CDR1 MGHRA, CDR2 YSYEKL. This CDR3 region has 14 residues. Here immunoSEQ multiplex PCR was the method, and the copy in TCRdb shows in-frame clones only, minus some. The sample records 50,000 to 55,000 clones, roughly nine tenths being singletons. This clone showed up just a few times. The antigen is unknown. This sequence was found in an adult with an advanced solid tumor such as melanoma, head and neck, liver or kidney cancer. This sequence joins TRBV4-1 and TRBJ1-5, with 8 bases matching TRBD1. Specimen: CD4+ or CD8+ T cells sorted from blood, collected in a trial of the OX40 agonist ivuxolimab. CDR3 DNA: TGCGCCAGCAGCCAGACAGGGGGCAATCAGCCCCAGCATTTT. Its protein product is CASSQTGGNQPQHF.